The clone carrying this T cell receptor beta chain was detected a few times. Its antigen is currently unknown. The record originates from a study of breast tumors, draining lymph nodes, adjacent tissues. Study-wide results and caveats: That most tumor T cells come from lymph nodes remained unproven. Most tumor T cells seemingly derive from lymph node, then expand in tumor. Tumor repertoires ranked between lymph nodes and nontumor tissue in diversity, with V and J gene preferences.

Samples came from axillary lymph nodes draining the breast cancer. Using its own MiXCR run on the multiplex PCR reads, TCRdb lists one record per CDR3 protein. Among under 250,000 distinct CDR3 sequences listed, less than 40% were seen once. This clonotype was obtained from a female donor with breast cancer. Some clones in this sample may be carry-over from other donors' samples. The sample comprised axillary lymph node tissue.

For the CDR3, the DNA is TGTGCCAGCAGTACTTCCGGACGCAGGGGGGATACGCAGTATTTT. This translates into CASSTSGRRGDTQYF. The rearrangement links TRBV27 to TRBJ2-3; 7 nucleotides match TRBD1. The germline V gene encodes CDR1 MNHEY and CDR2 SMNVEV (reference sequence). J was trimmed by 6 bases and V by 5 bases; bases with no gene match: 11. This CDR3 comprises 15 residues.